These 21 T cell receptor beta chains were all obtained from the same sample, sequenced in a study of cytomegalovirus exposure and HLA in healthy donors. Primers: 60 Vbeta forward and 13 Jbeta reverse. Sequenced by immunoSEQ multiplex PCR; TCRdb stores in-frame clones only, minus some. Of 110,000 to 150,000 clones in the sample, roughly 80% were seen once. Material for sequencing was PBMCs. These receptors all stem from a woman between 40 and 55 years old in good health and CMV-seronegative.

The V and J genes are TRBV6-5 and TRBJ2-3; 7 bases match TRBD2. This CDR3 region has 12 residues. Germline lookup yields CDR1 MNHEY and CDR2 SVGAGI. The CDR3 reads CATAGDTDTQYF. The DNA for the CDR3 is TGTGCTACCGCGGGGGACACAGATACGCAGTATTTT.

The J gene is TRBJ1-4, the V gene TRBV13, with 7 bases identical to TRBD1. V lost 0 bases and J lost 7; bases outside the gene matches: 5. This CDR3 has 15 residues. CDR1 and CDR2 from the germline V gene are PRHDT and FYEKMQ (reference sequence). The CDR3 spells CASSLGQGLGEKLFF. For the CDR3, the DNA is TGTGCCAGCAGCTTAGGACAGGGGCTCGGTGAAAAACTGTTTTTT.

The chain carries TRBV5-1 and TRBJ1-2; possibly TRBD1 for D (6 bases). The V gene lost 3 bases and the J gene lost 0 bases, with 12 bases spanning the gap. Germline assignment: CDR1 SGHRS and CDR2 YFSETQ. This CDR3 spans 15 amino acids. In DNA, the CDR3 is TGCGCCAGCAGCTACGGACAGACAGCTAACTATGGCTACACCTTC. Translation gives CASSYGQTANYGYTF. The variable domain in full, with the rest retrieved from reference TRBV5-1 and TRBJ1-2, is KAGVTQTPRYLIKTRGQQVTLSCSPISGHRSVSWYQQTPGQGLQFLFEYFSETQRNKGNFPGRFSGRQFSNSRSEMNVSTLELGDSALYLCASSYGQTANYGYTFGSGTRLTVV.

The J gene is TRBJ2-3, the V gene TRBV5-8, with D perhaps TRBD1 (6 bases). CDR3 size: 15 residues. Germline CDR1 reads SGHTS; CDR2 reads YDEGEE. V lost 4 bases to trimming and J lost 4 bases, with 16 bases between them. CDR3 in DNA: TGTGCCAGCAGCCCGCGAGGGGGTAGTGCAGATACGCAGTATTTT. Its translation is CASSPRGGSADTQYF.

The V call is TRBV4-2, the J call TRBJ2-4; 9 nucleotides line up with TRBD2. There are 17 residues in the CDR3. After removal of 0 bases from V and 0 bases from J, the junction contained 3 bases not matched to a gene. Germline V gene sequence: CDR1 LGHNA, CDR2 YNFKEQ. In nucleotides, the CDR3 is TGTGCCAGCAGCCAAGAAGCGGGGGGCTTAGCCAAAAACATTCAGTACTTC. Translating it yields CASSQEAGGLAKNIQYF.

V and J are TRBV29-1 and TRBJ1-1; unclear D gene. Germline loops: CDR1 SQVTM, CDR2 ANQGSEA. Trimming shortened V by 3 bases and J by 2 bases, and 7 bases separated the two germline ends. There are 12 residues in the CDR3. The CDR3 DNA reads as TGCAGCGTTGATTCCAGTAACACTGAAGCTTTCTTT. Its protein product is CSVDSSNTEAFF.

This chain links TRBV5-6 with TRBJ2-3; perhaps TRBD2 as D (5 bases). The CDR3 loop spans 17 amino acids. CDR1 and CDR2 (germline): SGHDT, YYEEEE. The V and J ends lost 3 bases and 1 base respectively, with 18 bases between them. The CDR3 DNA reads TGTGCCAGCAGCTCCATCCTAGCAAAGACCGGCACAGATACGCAGTATTTT. It is translated as CASSSILAKTGTDTQYF. The variable domain in full, with the rest retrieved from reference TRBV5-6 and TRBJ2-3, is DAGVTQSPTHLIKTRGQQVTLRCSPKSGHDTVSWYQQALGQGPQFIFQYYEEEERQRGNFPDRFSGHQFPNYSSELNVNALLLGDSALYLCASSSILAKTGTDTQYFGPGTRLTVL.

The J gene is TRBJ2-1, the V gene TRBV28; 11 bases agree with TRBD2. Germline values: CDR1 MDHEN, CDR2 SYDVKM. The CDR3 is made up of 15 amino acids. The trim removed 6 bases at V and 7 bases at J, leaving 8 bases unmatched. The CDR3 sequence: CASRLTSGGSNEQFF. In DNA, the CDR3 is TGTGCCAGCAGACTTACTAGCGGGGGATCTAATGAGCAGTTCTTC.

V and J are TRBV6-1 and TRBJ1-6; 7 nucleotides agree with TRBD1. Per germline, CDR1 MNHNS and CDR2 SASEGT. V gave up 2 bases and J gave up 10 bases; unmatched junction bases: 8. This CDR3 has 15 residues. The CDR3 loop is CASSEPRQGFSPLHF. DNA for the CDR3: TGTGCCAGCAGTGAACCCAGACAGGGTTTCTCACCCCTCCACTTT.

This chain joins TRBV28 and TRBJ1-6; D is unclear. The V gene's germline CDR1 is MDHEN and CDR2 SYDVKM. The CDR3 consists of 14 residues. The V gene lost 6 bases and the J gene lost 3 bases, with 9 bases spanning the gap. The CDR3 spells CASSPGFYNSPLHF. CDR3 in DNA: TGTGCCAGCAGCCCGGGTTTCTATAATTCACCCCTCCACTTT. The full variable domain, rest sourced from reference TRBV28 and TRBJ1-6, is DVKVTQSSRYLVKRTGEKVFLECVQDMDHENMFWYRQDPGLGLRLIYFSYDVKMKEKGDIPEGYSVSREKKERFSLILESASTNQTSMYLCASSPGFYNSPLHFGNGTRLTVT.

V and J are TRBV29-1 and TRBJ2-7, with a possible D match to TRBD1 (5 bases). Per the germline V gene, CDR1 is SQVTM and CDR2 is ANQGSEA. The CDR3 is 15 residues long. Trimming removed 6 bases at V and 1 base at J, with 19 bases between. CDR3 DNA sequence: TGCAGCGTAGCCCGACAGTCTGGAAGATCCTACGAGCAGTACTTC. Its protein product is CSVARQSGRSYEQYF.

V gene TRBV7-2 combines with J gene TRBJ1-1; 10 positions agree with TRBD1. This CDR3 contains 14 residues. Germline V gives CDR1 SGHTA, CDR2 FQGNSA. Germline trimming cut 5 bases from V and 5 bases from J; bases unmatched to any gene: 5. CDR3 residues: CASSTGQGRTEAFF. The DNA of the CDR3 is TGTGCCAGCAGCACGGGACAGGGGAGGACTGAAGCTTTCTTT. Variable domain in full (rest from reference TRBV7-2 and TRBJ1-1): GAGVSQSPSNKVTEKGKDVELRCDPISGHTALYWYRQSLGQGLEFLIYFQGNSAPDKSGLPSDRFSAERTGGSVSTLTIQRTQQEDSAVYLCASSTGQGRTEAFFGQGTRLTVV.

There are a few counts of this clone. CDR3: CASNSGQASGYGYTF. The CDR3 bases are TGTGCCAGCAACTCCGGACAGGCTAGTGGCTATGGCTACACCTTC. The chain combines TRBV6-1 with TRBJ1-2; 7 nucleotides line up with TRBD1. The CDR3 has 15 amino acids. The germline V gene encodes CDR1 MNHNS and CDR2 SASEGT. V was clipped by 7 bases and J by 4 bases; unmatched bases: 12.

The chain employs TRBV5-1 and TRBJ1-1; D unclear. The CDR3 contains 13 residues. Trimming stripped 4 bases from V and 1 base from J, with 8 bases between. Germline V gene data show CDR1 as SGHRS and CDR2 as YFSETQ. The CDR3 protein is CASSPSWNTEAFF. The CDR3 nucleotides read TGCGCCAGCAGCCCCAGTTGGAACACTGAAGCTTTCTTT.

V usage is TRBV5-1 and J usage is TRBJ1-3; 9 bases are shared with TRBD1. CDR1 is SGHRS and CDR2 is YFSETQ in the germline V gene. This CDR3 spans 16 amino acids. The V segment lost 1 base and the J segment 1 base; nucleotides outside the gene matches: 3. In nucleotides, the CDR3 is TGCGCCAGCAGCTTGATGACAGGGGGGTCTGGAAACACCATATATTTT. This encodes CASSLMTGGSGNTIYF. Filled out from reference TRBV5-1 and TRBJ1-3, the complete variable domain reads KAGVTQTPRYLIKTRGQQVTLSCSPISGHRSVSWYQQTPGQGLQFLFEYFSETQRNKGNFPGRFSGRQFSNSRSEMNVSTLELGDSALYLCASSLMTGGSGNTIYFGEGSWLTVV.

The V call is TRBV4-2, the J call TRBJ1-6, with TRBD1 as a possible D gene (5 bases). V gave up 0 bases and J gave up 7 bases, with 16 bases separating them. Germline CDR1 and CDR2: LGHNA and YNFKEQ. There are 17 residues in the CDR3. As DNA, the CDR3 is TGTGCCAGCAGCCAAGATGGGTACAGGCGGGGGAATTCACCCCTCCACTTT. Amino acid sequence: CASSQDGYRRGNSPLHF.

The chain employs TRBV13 and TRBJ1-5; 10 bases are shared with TRBD1. V shed 3 bases, J shed 8 bases, and the junction held 13 bases outside the gene matches. This CDR3 is built from 17 residues. In germline, CDR1 is PRHDT, CDR2 FYEKMQ (reference sequence). The CDR3 DNA reads as TGTGCCAGCAGCTTGACAGGGGGCAAGCCTGGGGGGAAGCCCCAGCATTTT. Amino acid sequence: CASSLTGGKPGGKPQHF.

The chain is built from TRBV9 and TRBJ2-1; 7 bases fit TRBD2. CDR3 length: 16 residues. V trimming: 4 bases; J trimming: 3 bases; junction bases outside the gene matches: 10. The germline CDR1 and CDR2 sequences are SGDLS and YYNGEE. The CDR3 DNA sequence: TGTGCCAGCAGCCGATTAGCGGGTATCAGCTACAATGAGCAGTTCTTC. Translated, it gives CASSRLAGISYNEQFF.

The rearrangement uses TRBV5-1 and TRBJ1-1; D ambiguous. V was pared by 0 bases and J by 1 base, with 7 bases between. Looked up from germline, CDR1 is SGHRS and CDR2 is YFSETQ. This CDR3 has 14 residues. The CDR3 DNA reads as TGCGCCAGCAGCTTGGACATACCGAACACTGAAGCTTTCTTT. This sequence encodes CASSLDIPNTEAFF.

This chain links TRBV10-1 with TRBJ1-5; D is unresolved. Per germline, CDR1 WNHNN and CDR2 SYGVQD (reference sequence). V lost 8 bases and J 4 bases, leaving 12 bases between the germline ends. This CDR3 comprises 13 residues. CDR3 in amino acids: CASGPGGNQPQHF. The DNA of the CDR3 is TGCGCCAGCGGGCCAGGTGGGAATCAGCCCCAGCATTTT.

This chain joins TRBV6-5 and TRBJ2-5; D is perhaps TRBD1 (5 bases). CDR1 and CDR2 (germline): MNHEY, SVGAGI. There are 16 residues in the CDR3. With 0 bases removed from V and 2 bases from J, the gap between germline ends came to 13 bases. The CDR3 here is CASSYSSSQGQETQYF. CDR3 DNA: TGTGCCAGCAGTTACTCATCGTCCCAGGGTCAAGAGACCCAGTACTTC.